This T cell receptor (beta chain) was identified during a study of CD8+ T cells in alopecia areata. Study conclusions and caveats: Higher clonality and more expanded CD8+ clones appeared in lesional than normal scalp. Compared with mice, patients displayed less clear TCR sharing, possibly for HLA-related reasons. Sequencing of scalp samples also captures resident alphabeta T cells of normal skin.

For this clone: The target antigen is unknown.

TCR sequencing used cDNA made by reverse transcription of extracted RNA. TCRdb's table, derived via immunoSEQ multiplex PCR, lists solely in-frame clones and lacks some. The data show about 130,000 clones, approximately 49% seen once. Germline assignment: CDR1 SGHRS and CDR2 YFSETQ. J lost 6 bases, V lost 1 base, and 8 bases had no gene match. The CDR3 length is 15 residues. Sequenced here: CD8+ T cells sorted from blood, sampled at week 0. This chain connects TRBV5-1 to TRBJ1-2; 8 positions agree with TRBD1. This receptor was obtained from a human donor with alopecia areata. In DNA form, the CDR3 reads TGCGCCAGCAGCTTGTATTCAGGGGGCTTGGATGGCTACACCTTC. It translates to CASSLYSGGLDGYTF.